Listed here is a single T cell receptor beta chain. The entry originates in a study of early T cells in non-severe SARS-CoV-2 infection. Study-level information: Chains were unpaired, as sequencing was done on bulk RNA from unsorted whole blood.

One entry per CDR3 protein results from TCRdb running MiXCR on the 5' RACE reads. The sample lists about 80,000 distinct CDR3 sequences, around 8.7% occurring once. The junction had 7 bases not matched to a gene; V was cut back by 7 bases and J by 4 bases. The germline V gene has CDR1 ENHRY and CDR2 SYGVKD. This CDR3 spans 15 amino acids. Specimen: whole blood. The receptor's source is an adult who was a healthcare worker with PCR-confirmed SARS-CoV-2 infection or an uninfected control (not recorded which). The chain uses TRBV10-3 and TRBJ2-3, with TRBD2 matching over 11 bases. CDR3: CAINSGTSGPDTQYF. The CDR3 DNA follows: TGTGCCATCAACTCCGGGACTAGCGGACCAGATACGCAGTATTTT.